The T cell receptor (beta chain) under discussion was sequenced for a study of cytomegalovirus exposure and HLA in healthy donors (TCRdb year 2017). A note on the overall study: An earlier analysis of 587 of the donors reported 276 Gb of sequence data and around 100 million unique TCR beta sequences obtained from some 170 million T cells. A separate validation cohort of approximately 120 different subjects was used in addition to the roughly 670-subject first cohort. The T cell repertoires of around 730 subjects were profiled by immunosequencing and related to cytomegalovirus serostatus. Every repertoire in the discovery cohort had been generated on one and the same sequencing platform. In an earlier analysis of several hundred of the donors, high-throughput TCR beta sequencing was used to judge whether each TCR beta V gene segment behaved as functional or pseudogenic. A later genetic analysis took genome-wide SNP genotypes for about 55% of the 666 donors and used that subset as a discovery cohort. To predict cytomegalovirus infection status, the study combined high-throughput TCR immunosequencing, statistical association of individual TCRs with disease status, and machine learning. The genetic ancestry cluster associated with self-reported Caucasian donors included roughly 84% of the roughly 410 genotyped donors. In a later analysis, previously published TCR beta repertoires from 670 or so donors were re-analyzed and high-resolution HLA genotyping was added so that TCR occurrence patterns could be studied. Roughly 290 gigabases of sequencing data and 91 million or so unique TCR sequences made up an early release that covered 500 to 700 HLA-typed donors. Donor age, sex, ethnicity and CMV serostatus were collected together with the repertoire data. Rather than drawing on any new phenotypic data, the later analysis identified candidate immune exposures from TCR beta sequences and the way those sequences occurred across donors. Typing coverage differed by locus: A, B, C, DRB1 and DQB1 were typed in roughly 620-630 donors, DQA1 in about 500, DPA1 in over 600, and DPB1 in 400 to 480. Across 398 genotyped donors of the cohort, an average of roughly 250,000 unique TCR beta nucleotide sequences per donor were sequenced, and roughly 20% of those sequences were non-productive. HLA typing covered class I and class II loci at four-digit resolution. About five DR-DQ haplotypes were handled as single units for association and clustering because linkage in the cohort was strong. The aim of the study was to test whether cataloging public T cell receptors could identify signatures of past pathogen exposure.

Of note for this clone: Its antigen is currently not known. The record has no base qualities; no much larger clone is one base away.

The cohort was made up of 500 to 800 healthy bone marrow donors. At the time of sampling, every cohort member was nominally healthy, though immune exposures that went unrecorded were likely present. The donor was CMV seronegative and was included in the group of 352 seronegative cohort members. A peripheral blood sample was collected from each donor, and TCR beta sequencing was performed on peripheral blood mononuclear cells. Genomic DNA was extracted from the blood cell samples with the Qiagen DNeasy Blood Extraction Kit. Summary of the overall study and its limitations: When HLA alleles, especially DR and DQ, strongly co-occurred, attributing TCR associations to individual alleles was difficult. Most TCR sequences were observed very rarely across donors, whereas some public TCRs were present in many individuals. The presence/absence analyses assumed that sequencing depth was roughly uniform across donors, and that assumption may not be true. The cohort was sequenced for TCR beta chains only, and without alpha or paired-chain data the features that could be detected were limited. Linkage disequilibrium might explain the correlated functional status among segregating V segments, but an unknown experimental factor could not be excluded. A later analysis found that TCR association rates varied across HLA loci, with DRB1 alleles showing the most associated TCRs and HLA-C alleles the fewest. Over 15 rarely observed V segments, including chromosome 9 orphons, were excluded from the earlier analysis of approximately 600 of the donors because counts were too low. The study listed 150 to 200 TCR beta chains as associated with cytomegalovirus. In both the original and validation cohorts, the classifier was reported to diagnose cytomegalovirus status with high specificity and sensitivity. Because some donors lacked HLA typing at each locus, the association tests relied only on the typed subset. According to a later genetic analysis, donors in an Asian-associated ancestry cluster had fewer N-insertions in productive TCRs than the approximately 700-donor mean. The authors suggested that the approach could potentially be extended to other disease states and immunological phenotypes. A later analysis found that HLA-associated TCR beta chains were more clonally expanded and had lower generation probabilities than equally common non-associated chains. Three of the identified cytomegalovirus-associated TCR beta chains were confirmed in vitro to be specific for cytomegalovirus antigens. Immune exposure information for the cohort was limited to CMV serostatus. A further reported finding was that TCR beta sequences accurately predicted the HLA-A and HLA-B alleles for most subjects in the first cohort. According to a later analysis, most CMV-associated TCR beta chains appeared to be HLA-restricted, and the HLA associations seemed to be driven largely by CMV exposure. A cluster of highly shared sequence variants was judged likely to be a technical artifact of the sequencing pipeline. Some IMGT-functional V segments, including TRBV6-2 and TRBV6-3, could not be distinguished by the 87-base-pair reads and were therefore excluded. A later analysis associated roughly 17,000 TCR beta sequences with specific HLA alleles at a false discovery rate of 0.05. Several of the top co-occurrence clusters appeared to be linked to parvovirus B19, influenza, CMV and Epstein-Barr virus, according to a later analysis. In an earlier analysis of approximately 590 of the donors, most TCR beta V segments appeared in productive rearrangements about 87% or about 30% of the time, broadly matching IMGT annotations. V-gene and J-gene trimming of TCR beta chains was associated with a missense DCLRE1C variant in a later genetic analysis, and the association was replicated in an independent cohort.

The CDR3 starts with the cysteine, ends with the phenylalanine, and has 13 residues. The kept DNA is CDR3 alone, 39 bases in frame from the first base. According to the germline V gene (reference sequence), CDR1 reads MNHEY and CDR2 reads SMNVEV. Trimming takes 3 bases from V and 1 base from J, and the germline ends sit 6 bases apart. Receptor amplification or capture employed the immunoSEQ multiplex PCR assay. For the multiplex PCR, a mixture combining 60 forward primers for TCR Vbeta segments and 13 reverse primers for TCR Jbeta segments was used. A multiplex PCR assay on genomic DNA amplified the CDR3 region of rearranged TCR beta genes. The Illumina HiSeq System was used to sequence the amplified TCR beta libraries as 87-base-pair reads. The published analysis was carried out like this. A later analysis counted about 82 million unique TCR beta chains across the 550 to 800 repertoires, and around 12 million of these chains were shared by at least two donors. Raw reads were error-corrected and collapsed into unique sequences by a nearest-neighbor algorithm in which closely related sequences were merged to remove PCR and sequencing errors. V, D and J gene segments were assigned by aligning CDR3 sequences to IMGT reference sequences. For a sequence to be retained, a match of at least six nucleotides to both a V gene segment and a J gene segment was required. Rearrangements were called productive when the CDR3 lacked stop codons and stayed in frame with V and J; all others were non-productive. Following IMGT convention, CDR3 was defined as the stretch from the second conserved V-encoded cysteine to the conserved J-encoded phenylalanine. The earlier analysis of around 640 of the donors excluded sequences that lacked an unambiguous match to a single V gene segment. An earlier analysis of under 750 of the donors called V segments functional above 56.7% productive rearrangements and segregating when the between-donor standard deviation exceeded 5%. A statistical classification framework was built to diagnose cytomegalovirus status from the catalog of TCR beta chain sequences. In a later analysis, V and J genes were assigned by comparing TCR nucleotide sequences against IMGT/GENE-DB human TR gene sequences. A later analysis assigned CDR3 sequences and most-parsimonious VDJ recombination scenarios with the TCRdist pipeline. A later analysis defined each TCR beta chain by its CDR3 amino acid sequence plus V-gene family, and excluded reads lacking a unique V-gene family. As a way to deal with suspected cross-contamination and a sequencing artifact, a later analysis dropped approximately 590 nucleotide sequences that were highly shared and had low generation probability. In a later analysis, a clonal expansion index was calculated for each public chain from normalized within-repertoire ranks of inferred template counts. In a later analysis, generation probabilities were computed using a VDJ recombination model fitted to out-of-frame rearrangements, and the results were checked against IGoR. In a later analysis, TCR-TCR, TCR-HLA and TCR-CMV co-occurrence was scored with hypergeometric tests, and a repertoire-size bias correction was applied to TCR pairs. A later analysis estimated false discovery rates by permuting HLA or CMV assignments 20 times. In a later analysis, co-occurring TCRs were grouped with DBSCAN, and TCRdist sequence similarity was added when clustering was performed within HLA-allele-positive subsets. For co-occurrence clustering, repertoires with fewer than 30,000 or more than 120,000 public chains were excluded, along with four to six repertoires with anomalous nucleotide sharing. TCRdb provides this immuneACCESS table in a form limited to in-frame rearrangements. Some clones are lacking; in checked studies, under half of them reflect an unresolved V gene, and why the rest are absent is not known. D and trimming were read from the DNA, whereas the V and J calls and clone size are those reported in that table. Within this sample are 150,000 or so clones, with around 83% of them counted one time only. The ten most abundant clones make up 2% to 2.5% of the sample.

The rearrangement combines TRBV27 with TRBJ1-1, with TRBD1 perhaps the D gene, on 6 matching bases. The receptor comes from a woman between 18 and 29 years old in good health and CMV-seronegative. Sequencing was done on a sample of PBMCs. The CDR3 region: CASSLDRNTEAFF. At the DNA level, the sequence is TGTGCCAGCAGTTTGGACAGGAACACTGAAGCTTTCTTT.